Ten or more counts support the clone carrying this T cell receptor (beta chain). Antigen unknown. The cDNA was produced through 5'RACE with 10-nucleotide random UMIs. TCRdb fed the 5' RACE reads into MiXCR, producing one record per CDR3 protein. Here the sample spans tens of thousands of distinct CDR3 sequences, around 24% being singletons. V lost 8 bases, J lost 0 bases, and 4 bases stayed unmatched. CDR1 is ENHRY and CDR2 is SYGVKD in the germline V gene. The CDR3 contains 14 residues. The source of the sample is a study of neurological immune-mediated disorders. General observations from the study: The most TCR clonal expansion was seen in HTLV-1-associated myelopathy, and the least was seen in multiple sclerosis, which fell below healthy controls. Subjects shared no identical expanded-clone CDR3 amino acid sequences, suggesting private TCR-beta repertoires in all groups.

Time point meaning: technical triplicate 2. This clonotype originated in a man between 60 and 75 years old with HTLV-1-associated myelopathy (HAM/TSP). Sequenced material: PBMCs. The chain uses TRBV10-3 and TRBJ2-3; 8 positions match TRBD1. The CDR3 here is CAIQGAVSTDTQYF. DNA for the CDR3: TGTGCCATCCAGGGGGCGGTGAGCACAGATACGCAGTATTTT.